This passage covers 20 T cell receptor beta chains from one sample sequenced in a study of T cell changes during pregnancy in multiple sclerosis. Clones were sequenced by immunoSEQ multiplex PCR, and TCRdb holds only the in-frame ones, with some missing. Here the sample spans approximately 44,000 clones, about nine tenths being singletons. The sequences come from CD4+ T cells from peripheral blood mononuclear cells, collected before pregnancy. These receptors all stem from a female donor with multiple sclerosis, enrolled in a pregnancy study.

This clone was seen once. V is TRBV11-3 and J is TRBJ2-7, with D possibly TRBD2 on 6 matching bases. Trimming cost V 1 base and J 3 bases, with 13 bases left between them. Germline V lookup: CDR1 SGHNT, CDR2 YENEEA. There are 15 residues in the CDR3. CDR3 residues: CASSLGSSAGYEQYF. The DNA for the CDR3 is TGTGCCAGCAGCTTAGGGAGTTCAGCGGGCTACGAGCAGTACTTC.

This clone was seen just once. This chain uses TRBV7-9 with TRBJ2-6; TRBD1 might be the D (5 bases). The CDR3 is 15 amino acids. In germline, CDR1 is SEHNR, CDR2 FQNEAQ (reference sequence). Trimming cost V 5 bases and J 4 bases, with 12 bases left between them. As DNA, the CDR3 is TGTGCCAGCAGCCGCGACAGACCCGGGGCCAACGTCCTGACTTTC. Translated, it gives CASSRDRPGANVLTF.

The gene calls are TRBV5-1 and TRBJ1-4; possible D gene TRBD1, 5 bases. In germline, CDR1 is SGHRS, CDR2 YFSETQ. The V end was cut by 0 bases, the J end by 3 bases, with 9 bases between. This CDR3 region has 15 residues. Here the CDR3 reads CASSLGTRSNEKLFF. The CDR3 DNA is TGCGCCAGCAGCTTGGGGACACGATCTAATGAAAAACTGTTTTTT.

The rearrangement joins TRBV29-1 to TRBJ2-7; D is possibly TRBD1 (6 bases). The CDR3 runs to 11 residues. V lost 6 bases to trimming and J lost 3 bases, with 9 bases between them. Germline V gene sequence: CDR1 SQVTM, CDR2 ANQGSEA. The DNA of the CDR3 is TGCAGCGTCCGCAGGGGCTACGAGCAGTACTTC. Protein sequence: CSVRRGYEQYF.

As DNA, the CDR3 is TGTGCCACCAGCAGTCTCCAGGGGGCGTTCTACAATGAGCAGTTCTTC. It translates to CATSSLQGAFYNEQFF. The chain links TRBV15 to TRBJ2-1; 8 bases are shared with TRBD1. CDR3 length: 16 residues. V was clipped by 3 bases and J by 3 bases; unmatched bases: 7. Germline CDR1 reads LNHNV; CDR2 reads YYDKDF (reference sequence).

V is TRBV19 and J is TRBJ2-7; 7 bases align to TRBD2. The CDR3 totals 13 residues. Germline CDR1 reads LNHDA; CDR2 reads SQIVND (reference sequence). V trimming: 8 bases; J trimming: 3 bases; junction bases outside the gene matches: 7. The CDR3 loop is CASRKGGDYEQYF. For the CDR3, the DNA is TGTGCCAGTCGTAAGGGAGGGGACTACGAGCAGTACTTC.

The chain combines TRBV27 with TRBJ1-5; TRBD1 matches 7 bases. Germline CDR1 MNHEY, CDR2 SMNVEV (reference sequence). The CDR3 extends over 15 amino acids. The trim removed 4 bases at V and 0 bases at J, leaving 3 bases unmatched. Here the CDR3 DNA reads TGTGCCAGCAGTTGGGACAGCTATAGCAATCAGCCCCAGCATTTT. This gives the protein CASSWDSYSNQPQHF.

This clone was found once. The V gene is TRBV18, the J gene TRBJ1-1; the D gene is possibly TRBD1 (5 bases). Germline V gene lookup returns CDR1 KGHSH and CDR2 LQKENI. The CDR3 runs to 13 residues. V shed 5 bases and J shed 5 bases, with 12 bases lying between them. The CDR3 bases are TGTGCCAGCTCAAAGGGTAAGGGGACTGAAGCTTTCTTT. Protein product: CASSKGKGTEAFF.

This rearrangement joins TRBV9 to TRBJ2-2, with TRBD2 as a possible D gene (5 bases). The CDR3 covers 15 residues. Germline V gene data show CDR1 as SGDLS and CDR2 as YYNGEE. Trimming pared 0 bases from V and 3 bases from J, leaving 9 bases between. The CDR3 region is CASSVVLGDTGELFF. DNA of the CDR3: TGTGCCAGCAGCGTAGTTCTCGGGGACACCGGGGAGCTGTTTTTT.

This clone was picked up one time. The genes are TRBV7-2 and TRBJ2-1; a possible D gene is TRBD2 (9 bases). The CDR3 runs to 16 residues. Germline CDR1 is SGHTA and CDR2 is FQGNSA. Trimming cost V 4 bases and J 5 bases, with 18 bases left between them. CDR3 residues: CASSSRGRLADNEQFF. DNA of the CDR3: TGTGCCAGCAGCTCCAGGGGGCGACTAGCGGACAATGAGCAGTTCTTC.

This clone qualifies as medium-sized (0.01 to 0.1%). This chain joins TRBV27 and TRBJ1-4, with TRBD1 matching 9 bases. CDR1 is MNHEY and CDR2 is SMNVEV in the germline V gene (reference sequence). V gave up 5 bases and J gave up 7 bases; unmatched junction bases: 8. The length of the CDR3 is 15 residues. The CDR3 nucleotides are TGTGCCAGCAGTCAAGCTGACAGGGGGTTTGAAAAACTGTTTTTT. Its translation is CASSQADRGFEKLFF. Full variable domain (remainder filled in from reference TRBV27 and TRBJ1-4): EAQVTQNPRYLITVTGKKLTVTCSQNMNHEYMSWYRQDPGLGLRQIYYSMNVEVTDKGDVPEGYKVSRKEKRNFPLILESPSPNQTSLYFCASSQADRGFEKLFFGSGTQLSVL.

The count of this clone is one. This chain links TRBV11-2 with TRBJ2-6; D is unresolved. The CDR3 is 17 amino acids. Trimming removed 0 bases at V and 0 bases at J, with 9 bases between. From germline, CDR1 is SGHAT and CDR2 FQNNGV. The CDR3 nucleotides read TGTGCCAGCAGCTTAGACAGGTTCGACTCTGGGGCCAACGTCCTGACTTTC. This encodes CASSLDRFDSGANVLTF.

This clone was counted only a few times. The chain carries TRBV14 and TRBJ2-7, with TRBD1 identical over 8 bases. CDR1 and CDR2 from the germline V gene are SGHDN and FVKESK. With V trimmed by 4 bases and J by 1 base, 3 bases remained unmatched. This CDR3 has 14 residues. Written as DNA, the CDR3 is TGTGCCAGCAGCCGGGACAGGCAATCCTACGAGCAGTACTTC. This translates into CASSRDRQSYEQYF.

The rearrangement uses TRBV18 and TRBJ2-2; 7 bases fit TRBD1. Germline CDR1 and CDR2: KGHSH and LQKENI. The junction had 10 bases not matched to a gene; V was cut back by 2 bases and J by 1 base. This CDR3 has 18 amino acids. This chain's CDR3 is CASSPISSGQRNTGELFF. CDR3 in DNA: TGTGCCAGCTCACCAATTTCTTCGGGACAGAGGAACACCGGGGAGCTGTTTTTT.

This chain links TRBV4-2 with TRBJ2-7, with a weak D call TRBD1 (7 bases). The CDR3 sequence is 16 residues long. V gave up 6 bases and J gave up 4 bases, with 22 bases separating them. CDR1 and CDR2 (germline): LGHNA, YNFKEQ. This chain's CDR3 is CASRRSGQGGPYEQYF. The CDR3 nucleotides read TGTGCCAGCAGACGTTCTGGCCAGGGGGGTCCATACGAGCAGTACTTC.

This clone was recorded a few times. The chain is built from TRBV28 and TRBJ1-1; no clear D. V was shortened by 2 bases and J by 1 base, with 5 bases between the two germline ends. This CDR3 has 13 amino acids. Per germline, CDR1 MDHEN and CDR2 SYDVKM. The CDR3 is CASSLVQNTEAFF. The CDR3 DNA is TGTGCCAGCAGTTTAGTACAGAACACTGAAGCTTTCTTT. The full variable domain, its missing parts supplied by reference TRBV28 and TRBJ1-1, is DVKVTQSSRYLVKRTGEKVFLECVQDMDHENMFWYRQDPGLGLRLIYFSYDVKMKEKGDIPEGYSVSREKKERFSLILESASTNQTSMYLCASSLVQNTEAFFGQGTRLTVV.

V and J are TRBV7-8 and TRBJ2-7, with TRBD2 matching 9 bases. This CDR3 spans 17 amino acids. Germline CDR1 is SGHVS and CDR2 is FQNEAQ. V lost 5 bases, J lost 0 bases, and 11 bases stayed unmatched. The DNA of the CDR3 is TGTGCCAGCAGCCGCAGAGTGAGACTAGCGGCCTCCTACGAGCAGTACTTC. Translation: CASSRRVRLAASYEQYF.

This chain links TRBV11-2 with TRBJ2-3; D is possibly TRBD1 (5 bases). The V end was cut by 2 bases, the J end by 2 bases, with 14 bases between. The CDR3 covers 16 residues. Germline CDR1 reads SGHAT; CDR2 reads FQNNGV. Here the CDR3 reads CASSLTGRVFTDTQYF. For the CDR3, the DNA is TGTGCCAGCAGCTTAACGGGCAGGGTTTTCACAGATACGCAGTATTTT.

The chain links TRBV4-1 to TRBJ1-2; the D is unclear. Germline-derived CDR1 and CDR2 are MGHRA and YSYEKL. The CDR3 length is 16 residues. Between the trimmed V and J ends, which lost 5 bases and 4 bases, there was a span of 20 bases. The CDR3 sequence: CASSDRVGSKVYGYTF. In DNA, the CDR3 is TGCGCCAGCAGCGACCGGGTCGGCAGCAAAGTCTATGGCTACACCTTC.

This clone was seen only once. This rearrangement joins TRBV4-1 to TRBJ2-1, with TRBD2 matching over 11 bases. Trimming took 1 base from V and 4 from J; bases not matched to a gene: 6. The CDR3 is 17 amino acids. Germline V gives CDR1 MGHRA, CDR2 YSYEKL. The CDR3 sequence is CASSQGELAGVYNEQFF. The CDR3 DNA reads TGCGCCAGCAGCCAAGGGGAACTAGCGGGAGTTTACAATGAGCAGTTCTTC.